The next 21 T cell receptor beta chains were all read from a single sample in a study of cytomegalovirus exposure and HLA in healthy donors. The PCR employed 60 Vbeta primers together with 13 Jbeta primers. Here immunoSEQ multiplex PCR was the method, and the copy in TCRdb shows in-frame clones only, minus some. The sample has roughly 240,000 clones; over 75% are singletons. Sequenced: PBMCs. The receptors were sampled from a boy aged 5-17 years in good health and CMV-seronegative.

A word on this clone: Since the CDR3 does not end with the conserved phenylalanine or tryptophan, this likely comes from a read error. For the CDR3, the DNA is TGCGCCAGCAGCCGCTGGACAGGAGATAATTCACCCCTCCACTCT. This encodes CASSRWTGDNSPLHS. The chain joins TRBV5-1 to TRBJ1-6, with TRBD1 matching 7 bases. After removal of 4 bases from V and 5 bases from J, the junction contained 6 bases not matched to a gene. There are 15 residues in the CDR3. Germline V gene sequence: CDR1 SGHRS, CDR2 YFSETQ.

The chain joins TRBV4-1 to TRBJ1-6; D is uncertain. The CDR3 contains 15 residues. The V end was cut by 0 bases, the J end by 8 bases, with 11 bases between. In germline, CDR1 is MGHRA, CDR2 YSYEKL. CDR3 loop: CASSQEAGSYSPLHF. The CDR3 DNA is TGCGCCAGCAGCCAAGAGGCGGGCAGCTATTCACCCCTCCACTTT.

This clone appeared a few times. V usage is TRBV18 and J usage is TRBJ2-5; 7 nucleotides align to TRBD1. The J call may be incorrect, as the DNA end agrees better with TRBJ2-7. The germline V gene has CDR1 KGHSH and CDR2 LQKENI. This CDR3 has 16 residues. The CDR3 coding sequence is TGTGCCAGCTCACCGCTCAGACAGGGCTATGAGTACGAGCAGTACTTC. It specifies CASSPLRQGYEYEQYF.

In this sample, this clone turned up a few times. This chain joins TRBV19 and TRBJ1-1, with D possibly being TRBD1 (6 bases). This CDR3 is built from 14 residues. Between the trimmed V and J ends, which lost 3 bases and 5 bases, there was a span of 13 bases. Germline V gene lookup returns CDR1 LNHDA and CDR2 SQIVND (reference sequence). The CDR3 loop reads CASSIDRRGTEAFF. The CDR3 region has the DNA TGTGCCAGTAGTATCGACAGGCGGGGGACTGAAGCTTTCTTT. Variable domain in full (rest from reference TRBV19 and TRBJ1-1): DGGITQSPKYLFRKEGQNVTLSCEQNLNHDAMYWYRQDPGQGLRLIYYSQIVNDFQKGDIAEGYSVSREKKESFPLTVTSAQKNPTAFYLCASSIDRRGTEAFFGQGTRLTVV.

V is TRBV6-5 and J is TRBJ2-3; D ambiguous. Germline CDR1 reads MNHEY; CDR2 reads SVGAGI. The CDR3 has 14 residues. Trimming removed 5 bases from V and 0 bases from J, with 9 bases in between. The CDR3 reads CASSPYGSTDTQYF. The CDR3 region has the DNA TGTGCCAGCAGTCCGTACGGGAGCACAGATACGCAGTATTTT.

This clone turned up a few times. The V call is TRBV11-2, the J call TRBJ2-7; 9 positions agree with TRBD2. There are 15 residues in the CDR3. The germline V gene encodes CDR1 SGHAT and CDR2 FQNNGV. The V segment lost 2 bases and the J segment 2 bases; nucleotides outside the gene matches: 4. In DNA form, the CDR3 reads TGTGCCAGCAGCTTAACCGGGACTAGCCCCTACGAGCAGTACTTC. Its protein product is CASSLTGTSPYEQYF.

The V and J genes are TRBV5-1 and TRBJ2-7; 8 bases match TRBD2. The germline V gene has CDR1 SGHRS and CDR2 YFSETQ. V was pared by 4 bases and J by 4 bases, with 16 bases of the junction left unmatched. The CDR3 is 17 residues long. In nucleotides, the CDR3 is TGCGCCAGCAGCGGGACACAACCCGGGACTAGGGCGTACGAGCAGTACTTC. Its translation is CASSGTQPGTRAYEQYF.

The chain joins TRBV2 to TRBJ1-3; no firm D call. Trimming pared 0 bases from V and 1 base from J, leaving 10 bases between. Germline CDR1 SNHLY, CDR2 FYNNEI. The CDR3 consists of 16 residues. The CDR3 loop reads CASSEAGRASGNTIYF. The CDR3 nucleotides are TGTGCCAGCAGTGAAGCGGGGAGGGCATCTGGAAACACCATATATTTT.

J is TRBJ1-2 and V is TRBV19; D possibly corresponds to TRBD1 (6 bases). CDR1 is LNHDA and CDR2 is SQIVND in the germline V gene (reference sequence). The CDR3 contains 15 residues. Trimming shortened V by 8 bases and J by 1 base, and 17 bases separated the two germline ends. Written as DNA, the CDR3 is TGTGCCAGTGCCCGGGACAACGCGATTAACTATGGCTACACCTTC. Translated, it gives CASARDNAINYGYTF. Together with reference TRBV19 and TRBJ1-2, the CDR3 gives the full variable domain: DGGITQSPKYLFRKEGQNVTLSCEQNLNHDAMYWYRQDPGQGLRLIYYSQIVNDFQKGDIAEGYSVSREKKESFPLTVTSAQKNPTAFYLCASARDNAINYGYTFGSGTRLTVV.

The chain carries TRBV6-5 and TRBJ1-1; D gene unclear. Trimming removed 0 bases from V and 0 bases from J, with 11 bases in between. The CDR3 runs to 16 residues. Germline V CDR1 and CDR2: MNHEY, SVGAGI. The CDR3 nucleotides are TGTGCCAGCAGTTACTCTTTCCCTTTCCTGAACACTGAAGCTTTCTTT. It yields the protein CASSYSFPFLNTEAFF.

V gene TRBV6-6 combines with J gene TRBJ2-7, with 9 bases identical to TRBD2. After removal of 2 bases from V and 7 bases from J, the junction contained 9 bases not matched to a gene. The V gene's germline CDR1 is MNHNY and CDR2 SVGAGI (reference sequence). This CDR3 has 15 residues. CDR3 bases: TGTGCCAGCAGTTACGGGCTAGCGGGGCGGCTGGAGCAGTACTTC. Protein sequence: CASSYGLAGRLEQYF.

The chain is built from TRBV6-5 and TRBJ2-3; D unclear. The CDR3 is 14 residues long. The germline V gene has CDR1 MNHEY and CDR2 SVGAGI. Between the trimmed V and J ends, which lost 4 bases and 5 bases, there was a span of 13 bases. Written as DNA, the CDR3 is TGTGCCAGCAGTTTCCCCGGGTCCTTAGATACGCAGTATTTT. It is translated as CASSFPGSLDTQYF.

J is TRBJ1-2 and V is TRBV5-6; TRBD1 agrees at 10 bases. J gave up 1 base and V 3 bases, and 0 bases lay outside the gene matches. Per germline, CDR1 SGHDT and CDR2 YYEEEE. This CDR3 region has 14 residues. The CDR3 DNA sequence: TGTGCCAGCAGCTGGACAGGGGGTAACTATGGCTACACCTTC. This gives the protein CASSWTGGNYGYTF.

This rearrangement joins TRBV11-2 to TRBJ2-3, with D unresolved. Germline lookup yields CDR1 SGHAT and CDR2 FQNNGV. This CDR3 comprises 12 residues. Trimming took off 3 bases at V and 4 bases at J, with 5 bases between the two ends. The CDR3 is CASSFFSDTQYF. The CDR3 coding sequence is TGTGCCAGCAGCTTTTTCTCAGATACGCAGTATTTT.

The chain recombines TRBV2 with TRBJ2-3; 8 bases match TRBD2. Per germline, CDR1 SNHLY and CDR2 FYNNEI. The CDR3 has 15 amino acids. Germline trimming cut 3 bases from V and 13 bases from J; bases unmatched to any gene: 15. CDR3 in DNA: TGTGCCAGCAGTGACCCCCCTAGCGGGCTCGTAGATAAGTATTTT. It translates to CASSDPPSGLVDKYF. The whole variable domain, filled in from reference TRBV2 and TRBJ2-3, reads EPEVTQTPSHQVTQMGQEVILRCVPISNHLYFYWYRQILGQKVEFLVSFYNNEISEKSEIFDDQFSVERPDGSNFTLKIRSTKLEDSAMYFCASSDPPSGLVDKYFGPGTRLTVL.

The gene calls are TRBV5-4 and TRBJ2-3, with D perhaps matching TRBD1 (6 bases). The CDR3 extends over 16 amino acids. Deletions cut 5 bases from V and 1 base from J, with 17 bases between. CDR1 and CDR2 (germline): SGHNT, YYREEE (reference sequence). The CDR3 here is CASSRQVSSGTDTQYF. CDR3 sequence (DNA): TGTGCCAGCAGTCGACAGGTTTCGAGTGGCACAGATACGCAGTATTTT.

This clone was seen more than once but under ten times. V and J are TRBV4-1 and TRBJ2-2; TRBD2 might be the D (5 bases). The CDR3 spans 18 residues. Germline-derived CDR1 and CDR2 are MGHRA and YSYEKL. V shed 0 bases and J shed 5 bases, with 19 bases lying between them. This CDR3 is CASSQDGWGSRGTGELFF. CDR3 bases: TGCGCCAGCAGCCAAGACGGGTGGGGATCCCGAGGGACCGGGGAGCTGTTTTTT.

This clone appeared a single time. This chain connects TRBV5-1 to TRBJ1-4; no clear D gene. There are 16 residues in the CDR3. V lost 1 base to trimming and J lost 2 bases, with 12 bases between them. The germline gives CDR1 SGHRS, CDR2 YFSETQ. CDR3 DNA sequence: TGCGCCAGCAGCTTGACGGAAAGCGGGACTAATGAAAAACTGTTTTTT. It codes for CASSLTESGTNEKLFF.

V is TRBV6-5 and J is TRBJ2-7; 9 nucleotides line up with TRBD2. J gave up 2 bases and V 5 bases, and 7 bases lay outside the gene matches. The V gene's germline CDR1 is MNHEY and CDR2 SVGAGI. CDR3 length: 15 amino acids. CDR3: CASSPSLAGPYEQYF. CDR3 in DNA: TGTGCCAGCAGTCCCTCCCTAGCGGGGCCCTACGAGCAGTACTTC.

V gene TRBV7-9 combines with J gene TRBJ1-4; 9 positions match TRBD1. The CDR3 extends over 13 amino acids. Germline V gene lookup returns CDR1 SEHNR and CDR2 FQNEAQ (reference sequence). The V gene end was trimmed by 5 bases and the J gene end by 8 bases; junction bases not matched to a gene: 3. The CDR3 is CASSRTGVEKLFF. The CDR3 coding sequence is TGTGCCAGCAGCAGGACAGGGGTCGAAAAACTGTTTTTT.

The chain recombines TRBV28 with TRBJ1-5; no reliable D call. Germline V CDR1 and CDR2: MDHEN, SYDVKM. Trimming shortened V by 1 base and J by 7 bases, and 8 bases separated the two germline ends. The CDR3 is 13 amino acids. The chain's CDR3 is CASSLSGWQPQHF. CDR3 DNA sequence: TGTGCCAGCAGTTTATCGGGGTGGCAGCCCCAGCATTTT.